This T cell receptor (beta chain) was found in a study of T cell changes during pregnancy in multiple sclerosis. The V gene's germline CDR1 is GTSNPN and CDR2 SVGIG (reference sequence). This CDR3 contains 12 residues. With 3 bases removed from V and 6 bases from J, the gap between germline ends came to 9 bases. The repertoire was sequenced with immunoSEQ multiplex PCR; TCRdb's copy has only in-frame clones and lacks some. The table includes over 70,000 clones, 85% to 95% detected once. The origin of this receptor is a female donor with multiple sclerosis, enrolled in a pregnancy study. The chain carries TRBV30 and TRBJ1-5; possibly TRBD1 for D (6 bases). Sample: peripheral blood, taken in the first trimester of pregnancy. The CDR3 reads CAWRKGVQPQHF. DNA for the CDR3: TGTGCCTGGAGGAAGGGGGTTCAGCCCCAGCATTTT.